The clone carrying this T cell receptor beta chain was counted at least ten times. Indicated time point: before trial treatment. The CDR3 has 16 amino acids. The germline CDR1 and CDR2 sequences are SGHTA and FQGNSA. V trimming: 1 base; J trimming: 4 bases; junction bases outside the gene matches: 7. This sample is drawn from a study of low-dose radiotherapy and immunotherapy resistance in tumors. Study information: The study delivered 0.5 Gy per fraction every 2 weeks to Cohort 1, totaling 6.5 Gy. Cohort 2 patients were irradiated with 1 Gy every two weeks, reaching 13 Gy over 26 weeks. The treatment that patients received was intravenous nivolumab 240 mg every two weeks plus ipilimumab 1 mg/kg every six weeks.

TRAV- and TRBV-specific primers, spanning alpha and beta chains, primed first-strand cDNA. Using a constant-region primer together with a V-primer adapter, TCRs were subjected to around 20 PCR cycles of amplification. mRNA isolates were amplified via in vitro transcription. Each CDR3 protein gets one entry after TCRdb re-called the reads with MiXCR. The sample holds around 76,000 distinct CDR3 sequences, around 32% seen once. The TCR was taken from a female donor with ovarian cancer. The starting material was PBMCs, obtained before treatment. The genes are TRBV7-2 and TRBJ2-5; the match to TRBD2 covers 9 bases. This CDR3 reads CASSLGGGAAPETQYF. The CDR3 region has the DNA TGTGCCAGCAGCTTAGGCGGGGGGGCGGCCCCAGAGACCCAGTACTTC.